The source of this T cell receptor beta chain is a study of blood T cell repertoires in COVID-19. Study summary: Nucleic acid was either cDNA or gDNA, and it came from T cells, B-cell-depleted T cells, or PBMCs.

The germline gives CDR1 SNHLY, CDR2 FYNNEI. CDR3 size: 15 residues. Trimming stripped 4 bases from V and 5 bases from J, with 17 bases between. Libraries were prepared by immunoSEQ multiplex PCR; TCRdb keeps only in-frame clonotypes and omits some of them. The sample records roughly 150,000 clones, 84% being singletons. The sample comprised peripheral blood. The TCR originated in a woman aged 50 to 65 with acute or convalescent COVID-19. V usage is TRBV2 and J usage is TRBJ2-5; D possibly corresponds to TRBD1 (6 bases). The CDR3 region is CASSVRNQGLETQYF. The CDR3 DNA reads TGTGCCAGCAGTGTTCGAAATCAGGGGTTGGAGACCCAGTACTTC.